This TCR beta chain was captured in a study of shared clonotypes between healthy human individuals. In the study overall: Three plates each covered CD4 naive and memory; CD8 naive two, CD8 memory one. Study-level findings and limits: Among non-shared clonotypes, generation probabilities were lower than among those shared by all four donors. Rarefaction revealed incomplete sorted-subset sequencing despite large depth.

Regarding this clone: The antigen is undetermined.

The ends lost 6 bases at V and 1 base at J; junction bases unmatched: 9. CDR1 MNHNY and CDR2 SVGAGI come from the germline V gene (reference sequence). The CDR3 loop spans 16 amino acids. In the original workflow: Filtering differed for immunoSEQ, which gave only junction sequences without quality scores. Measured with immunoSEQ multiplex PCR; TCRdb has only the in-frame clones, and not every one. Clonal size and the V and J genes are those of that table, whereas D and trimming came from the DNA. Here the sample spans about 1.5 million clones, around 98% being singletons. The chain combines TRBV6-6 with TRBJ2-3, with 8 bases identical to TRBD2. This TCR was sampled from a man aged 25-40 years in good health. What was sequenced was naive CD4+ T cells sorted from blood. The subset is: CD45RA+ positively selected. The CDR3 DNA reads as TGTGCCAGCAGACTCACCTCAGCGGGAGGCACAGATACGCAGTATTTT. Its translation is CASRLTSAGGTDTQYF.